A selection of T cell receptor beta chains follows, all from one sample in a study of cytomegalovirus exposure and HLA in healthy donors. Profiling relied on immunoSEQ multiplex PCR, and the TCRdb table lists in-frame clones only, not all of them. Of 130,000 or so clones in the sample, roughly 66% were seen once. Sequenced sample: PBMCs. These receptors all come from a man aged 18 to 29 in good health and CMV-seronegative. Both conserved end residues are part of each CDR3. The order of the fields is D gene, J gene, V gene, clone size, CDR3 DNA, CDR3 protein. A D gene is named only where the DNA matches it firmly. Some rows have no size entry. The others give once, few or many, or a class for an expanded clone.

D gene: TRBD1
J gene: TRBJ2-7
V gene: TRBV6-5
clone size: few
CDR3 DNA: TGTGCCAGCAGTCAGGGACAGCACTACGAGCAGTACTTC
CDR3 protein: CASSQGQHYEQYF

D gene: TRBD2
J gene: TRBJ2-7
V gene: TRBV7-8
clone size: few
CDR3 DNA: TGTGCCAGCAGCTTAGATGCGGGGGGTAAGCAGTACTTC
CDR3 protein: CASSLDAGGKQYF

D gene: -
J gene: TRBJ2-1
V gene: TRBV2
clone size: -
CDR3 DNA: TGTGCCAGCAGTGAAGAGGGGACAAGCAACAATGAGCAGTTCTTC
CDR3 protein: CASSEEGTSNNEQFF

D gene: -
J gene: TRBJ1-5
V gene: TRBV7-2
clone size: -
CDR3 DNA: TGTGCCAGCAGCTTCTTCGGCAGGGGACCTCATAGCAATCAGCCCCAGCATTTT
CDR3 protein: CASSFFGRGPHSNQPQHF

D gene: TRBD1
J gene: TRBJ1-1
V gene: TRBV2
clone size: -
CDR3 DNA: TGTGCCAGCAGTGCATGGTCGACAGGGGGGCCTGAAGCTTTCTTT
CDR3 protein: CASSAWSTGGPEAFF

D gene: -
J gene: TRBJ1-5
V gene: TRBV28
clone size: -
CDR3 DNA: TGTGCCAGCAGTTTACTGGGGGGGCCCCAGCATTTT
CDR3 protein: CASSLLGGPQHF

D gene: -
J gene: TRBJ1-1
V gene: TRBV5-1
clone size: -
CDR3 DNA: TGCGCCAGCAGCTCTAGCGGGACCCATTACACTGAAGCTTTCTTT
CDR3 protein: CASSSSGTHYTEAFF

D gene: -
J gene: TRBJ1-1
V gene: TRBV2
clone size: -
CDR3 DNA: TGTGCCAGAAGAACGAGGGCTCGGGGCACTGAAGCTTTCTTT
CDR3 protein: CARRTRARGTEAFF

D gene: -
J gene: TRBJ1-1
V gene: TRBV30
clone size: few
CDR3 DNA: TGTGCCTGGAGTCCCCAGGTCCTACGAGTCGCTGAAGCTTTCTTT
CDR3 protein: CAWSPQVLRVAEAFF

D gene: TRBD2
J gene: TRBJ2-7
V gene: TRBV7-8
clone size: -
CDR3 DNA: TGTGCCACGGCAACGGAAGCGGGGCCATCCTACGAGCAGTACTTC
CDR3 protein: CATATEAGPSYEQYF

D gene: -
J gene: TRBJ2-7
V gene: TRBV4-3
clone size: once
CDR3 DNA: TGCGCCAGCAGCCAAGGACTCTTCGGCGAGCAGTACTTC
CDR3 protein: CASSQGLFGEQYF

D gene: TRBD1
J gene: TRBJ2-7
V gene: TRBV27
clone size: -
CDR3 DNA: TGTGCCAGCAGTTTATCGGGGACAGGGCCCTACGAGCAGTACTTC
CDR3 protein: CASSLSGTGPYEQYF

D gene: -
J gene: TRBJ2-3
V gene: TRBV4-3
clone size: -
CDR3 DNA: TGCGCCAGCAGCCAAGATTTAGCGGACACAGATACGCAGTATTTT
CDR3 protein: CASSQDLADTDTQYF

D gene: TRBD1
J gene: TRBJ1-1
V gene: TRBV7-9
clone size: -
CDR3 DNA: TGTGCCAGCAGCTGGGGACAGGGGTCTGAAGCTTTCTTT
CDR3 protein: CASSWGQGSEAFF

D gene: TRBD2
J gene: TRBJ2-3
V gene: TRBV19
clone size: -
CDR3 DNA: TGTGCCAGTAGTATTCGGGAGGGCTTGGGTACAGATACGCAGTATTTT
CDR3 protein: CASSIREGLGTDTQYF

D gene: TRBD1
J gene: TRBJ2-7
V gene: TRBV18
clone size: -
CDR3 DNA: TGTGCCAGCTCACCACTCGGGACAGGGTCCTACGAGCAGTACTTC
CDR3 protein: CASSPLGTGSYEQYF

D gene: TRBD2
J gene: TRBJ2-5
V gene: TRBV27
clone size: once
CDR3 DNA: TGTGCCAGCAGCTCCCGGGGGAGGGTAGAGACCCAGTACTTC
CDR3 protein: CASSSRGRVETQYF

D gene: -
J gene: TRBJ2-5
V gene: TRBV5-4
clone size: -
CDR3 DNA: TGTGCCAGCAGATCTGGGCCCCTTGGGACCCAGTACTTC
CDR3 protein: CASRSGPLGTQYF

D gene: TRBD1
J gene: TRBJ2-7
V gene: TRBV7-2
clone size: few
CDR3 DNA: TGTGCCAGCAGCCTCCAGGTTGGGGACAGGGAGTACTTC
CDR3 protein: CASSLQVGDREYF

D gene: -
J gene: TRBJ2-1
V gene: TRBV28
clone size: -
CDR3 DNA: TGTGCCAGCAGTTTACCCGGGCCGGGGTCCTACAATGAGCAGTTCTTC
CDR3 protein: CASSLPGPGSYNEQFF

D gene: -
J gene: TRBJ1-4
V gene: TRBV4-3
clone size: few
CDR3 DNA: TGCGCCAGCAGCCAAGATGTGCAGACTAATGAAAAACTGTTTTTT
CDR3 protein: CASSQDVQTNEKLFF

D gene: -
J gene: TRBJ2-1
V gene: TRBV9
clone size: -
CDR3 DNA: TGTGCCAGCAGCGCGGACTACAGAGACAATGAGCAGTTCTTC
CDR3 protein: CASSADYRDNEQFF

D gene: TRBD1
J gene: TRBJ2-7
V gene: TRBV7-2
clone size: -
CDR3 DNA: TGTGCCAGCAGATATACGGGACAGGGGGCCTACGAGCAGTACTTC
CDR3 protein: CASRYTGQGAYEQYF

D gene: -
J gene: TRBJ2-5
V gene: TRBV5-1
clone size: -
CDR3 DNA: TGCGCCAGCAGCTTTCACATACTAGGGGAGACCCAGTACTTC
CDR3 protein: CASSFHILGETQYF

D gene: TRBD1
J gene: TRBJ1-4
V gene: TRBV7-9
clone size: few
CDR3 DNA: TGTGCCAGCAGCACGAGTACAGGGGGCTTGGGGGAAAAACTGTTTTTT
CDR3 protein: CASSTSTGGLGEKLFF

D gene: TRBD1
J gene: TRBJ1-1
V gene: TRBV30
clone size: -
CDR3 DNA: TGTGCCTGCAATTCCCCGGGACAGGGGACTGAAGCTTTCTTT
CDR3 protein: CACNSPGQGTEAFF